This T cell receptor (beta chain) originates from a study of blood T cell repertoires in COVID-19 (dated by TCRdb to 2020 to 2022). With respect to the entire study: The collaborator samples originated in the United States, Italy and Spain and spanned the acute and convalescent phases of COVID-19. Nearly every sample came with metadata listing a de-identified subject ID, COVID-19 status, age in years and sex. The samples were drawn from two sources: the first 160 participants of the ongoing ImmuneRACE study, and fewer than 1,500 subjects contributed by 6 global collaborators. The material from the prospective study consisted of cDNA or gDNA derived from T cells, B-cell-depleted T cells, or PBMCs. The repertoires were released in a freely available public database meant as a resource for research on the immune response to SARS-CoV-2. Where HLA class I and class II types were available, the types were taken from metadata supplied by the sample provider, not from assay-based typing. Subjects who had been exposed to COVID-19, were actively infected with it, or had recovered from it provided the deeply sampled blood TCRbeta repertoires that made up the dataset. What the research found in general, with its limitations: The amount of clinical and demographic metadata varied by source and participant and was provided uncurated.

Whole blood was collected in K2EDTA tubes by collaborating institutions according to the institutions' own protocols. For TCRbeta analysis, collaborator samples were shipped as frozen whole blood, as isolated PBMCs, or as DNA extracted from either sample type. This clone was detected only once. This receptor's antigen is unknown. Base qualities were left out, and no much larger clone turns up one base away. TCRbeta CDR3 regions were amplified from genomic DNA using the immunoSEQ Assay, a bias-controlled multiplex PCR. The authors processed their data as follows. Nucleated cell counts per sample were estimated from amplification of reference gene primers within the assay. Sequence reads were collapsed and filtered to measure the absolute abundance of every unique TCRbeta CDR3 rearrangement. For each sample, productive Simpson clonality was calculated as the square root of Simpson's diversity index over productive rearrangements. Held by TCRdb, this immuneACCESS table contains in-frame sequences only and omits some clones. Under half of the omission traces to an unresolved V gene where checked; the cause of the rest is unknown. V and J calls and clone size are copied from that table; D and trimming were computed from the DNA. The table for this sample lists around 160,000 clones; 80% of them were counted only once. Approximately 12% of the sample lies in the top ten.

Per the germline V gene, MDHEN is the CDR1 and SYDVKM is the CDR2. Relative to germline, V is missing 5 bases and J is missing 6 bases, with 20 bases of the junction outside any gene match. From the cysteine through the phenylalanine, the CDR3 covers 19 amino acids. Left in the record is the CDR3 DNA by itself, 57 bases read in frame from the first base. The specimen sequenced was peripheral blood. The clonotype originates from a man aged 60-69 years with active or convalescent COVID-19. Recombination joined TRBV28 with TRBJ2-1, and 9 junction bases match TRBD1. The CDR3: CASSPEPGQGPSGINEQFF. The DNA sequence is TGTGCCAGCAGTCCAGAACCGGGACAGGGCCCTAGTGGGATCAATGAGCAGTTCTTC.